This T cell receptor beta chain was obtained from a study of T-cell reconstitution after alpha-beta-depleted transplantation in children. TCRbeta library preparation incorporated unique molecular identifiers. TCRdb reprocessed the PCR reads with MiXCR, giving one entry per CDR3 protein. The sample lists around 370,000 distinct CDR3 sequences, 10% occurring once. This clonotype was found many times. This specimen consisted of PBMCs from the stem cell graft donor, obtained from the stem cell graft. The sequence was obtained from a human donor who donated a stem cell graft to a child with acute lymphoblastic leukemia.

CDR3 sequence reads: CSARVWSNNEQFF. The CDR3 bases are TGCAGTGCTAGGGTCTGGTCCAACAATGAGCAGTTCTTC. The chain joins TRBV20-1 to TRBJ2-1; D is undetermined. This CDR3 has 13 amino acids. Germline CDR1 is DFQATT and CDR2 is SNEGSKA (reference sequence). Trimming took 3 bases from V and 5 from J, leaving 11 bases between them.